One and the same sample provided the 31 T cell receptor beta chains below, sequenced in a study of blood T cell repertoires in COVID-19. The data were produced by immunoSEQ multiplex PCR, yet TCRdb's version contains in-frame clones alone and is incomplete. The table shows around 220,000 clones, with about 88% occurring only once. The source material was peripheral blood. All receptors derive from a man between 40 and 49 years old with active or convalescent COVID-19.

The chain uses TRBV28 and TRBJ2-7; TRBD2 might be the D (6 bases). Germline V lookup: CDR1 MDHEN, CDR2 SYDVKM. The CDR3 spans 12 residues. V lost 5 bases and J lost 6, with 11 bases in between. The CDR3 DNA reads as TGTGCCAGCAGTGTCGTCGGGGGCGAGCAGTACTTC. The encoded protein is CASSVVGGEQYF.

In its sample, this clone was seen once. CDR3 sequence (DNA): TGTGCCAGCAGTACCCTGGACAGGAGCTACGAGCAGTACTTC. It yields the protein CASSTLDRSYEQYF. The rearrangement joins TRBV27 to TRBJ2-7; the match to TRBD1 covers 7 bases. CDR1 MNHEY and CDR2 SMNVEV come from the germline V gene (reference sequence). The CDR3 runs to 14 residues. V shed 5 bases and J 3 bases; nucleotides not matched to a gene: 7.

This clone was seen just once. J is TRBJ1-1 and V is TRBV10-1; 7 bases are a match to TRBD1. The germline V gene encodes CDR1 WNHNN and CDR2 SYGVQD (reference sequence). V was clipped by 4 bases and J by 6 bases; unmatched bases: 8. The CDR3 totals 14 residues. CDR3 nucleotide sequence: TGCGCCAGCAGTGGGGACAGTTTACCTTCTGAAGCTTTCTTT. Its protein is CASSGDSLPSEAFF.

The rearrangement links TRBV6-6 to TRBJ2-1; 9 positions agree with TRBD1. The length of the CDR3 is 16 residues. The ends lost 6 bases at V and 3 bases at J; junction bases unmatched: 9. Germline V gene data show CDR1 as MNHNY and CDR2 as SVGAGI (reference sequence). The CDR3 nucleotides are TGTGCCAGCAGCCCCTCGCGGGGACAGGGCTACAATGAGCAGTTCTTC. Translated, it gives CASSPSRGQGYNEQFF.

The rearrangement uses TRBV6-5 and TRBJ2-7, with TRBD1 matching over 9 bases. Germline V gives CDR1 MNHEY, CDR2 SVGAGI. The CDR3 loop spans 14 amino acids. Trimming took 5 bases from V and 5 from J; bases not matched to a gene: 7. CDR3: CASSPGTGRDEQYF. The CDR3 DNA reads TGTGCCAGCAGTCCTGGGACAGGGAGGGACGAGCAGTACTTC.

The chain combines TRBV5-1 with TRBJ2-1, with 7 nucleotides matching TRBD2. Germline V gene sequence: CDR1 SGHRS, CDR2 YFSETQ. The length of the CDR3 is 12 residues. Trimming removed 7 bases from V and 9 bases from J; junction bases left unmatched: 7. CDR3 protein: CASGTTDSEQFF. CDR3 DNA sequence: TGCGCCAGCGGGACTACTGACAGTGAGCAGTTCTTC.

This chain connects TRBV7-9 to TRBJ1-1, with a tentative D call TRBD1 (6 bases). Deletions cut 8 bases from V and 1 base from J, with 11 bases between. The CDR3 runs 13 residues. CDR1 and CDR2 (germline): SEHNR, FQNEAQ (reference sequence). The CDR3 sequence: CASDRSENTEAFF. The CDR3 coding sequence is TGTGCCAGCGACAGGTCAGAGAACACTGAAGCTTTCTTT.

This chain uses TRBV7-9 with TRBJ2-7; tentatively, D is TRBD1 (5 bases). CDR1 SEHNR and CDR2 FQNEAQ come from the germline V gene (reference sequence). Deletions cut 8 bases from V and 1 base from J, with 18 bases between. The CDR3 length is 15 residues. This chain's CDR3 is CASDSPDDRSYEQYF. CDR3 bases: TGTGCCAGCGATTCCCCAGATGACAGATCCTACGAGCAGTACTTC. The variable domain in full, completed from reference TRBV7-9 and TRBJ2-7, reads DTGVSQNPRHKITKRGQNVTFRCDPISEHNRLYWYRQTLGQGPEFLTYFQNEAQLEKSRLLSDRFSAERPKGSFSTLEIQRTEQGDSAMYLCASDSPDDRSYEQYFGPGTRLTVT.

The chain joins TRBV28 to TRBJ2-7, with 15 bases identical to TRBD2. This CDR3 region has 16 residues. J was trimmed by 5 bases and V by 5 bases; bases with no gene match: 7. Germline V gene sequence: CDR1 MDHEN, CDR2 SYDVKM. This CDR3 is CASSPGTSGRMNEQYF. The CDR3 DNA sequence: TGTGCCAGCAGTCCAGGGACTAGCGGGAGGATGAACGAGCAGTACTTC.

This clone was picked up a small number of times. The genes are TRBV21-1 and TRBJ1-5; TRBD1, the D gene given by the table, was not confirmed from the DNA. TRBV21-1 is noted as a pseudogene. The CDR3 extends over 13 amino acids. CDR3 residues: CARGTGSNQPQHF. CDR3 bases: TGTGCCAGAGGAACAGGGAGCAATCAGCCCCAGCATTTT.

The chain joins TRBV29-1 to TRBJ1-4; D possibly corresponds to TRBD1 (5 bases). The CDR3 is 14 residues long. The V gene's germline CDR1 is SQVTM and CDR2 ANQGSEA. The V end was cut by 5 bases, the J end by 12 bases, with 22 bases between. CDR3 nucleotide sequence: TGCAGCGTTAGGCGCAGGGCGAGGTCCGGGCAACTGTTTTTT. Translation: CSVRRRARSGQLFF.

The rearrangement links TRBV7-8 to TRBJ2-7; TRBD2 might be the D (6 bases). V was cut by 7 bases and J by 2 bases, with 15 bases left in between. The CDR3 is 14 amino acids. Germline lookup yields CDR1 SGHVS and CDR2 FQNEAQ. This CDR3 reads CASTPLAQTYEQYF. CDR3 DNA sequence: TGTGCCAGCACTCCACTAGCACAAACCTACGAGCAGTACTTC.

The rearrangement links TRBV5-3 to TRBJ1-6; 7 bases are shared with TRBD1. TRBV5-3 is filed as an ORF, its function uncertain. Germline trimming cut 4 bases from V and 6 bases from J; bases unmatched to any gene: 13. This CDR3 spans 17 amino acids. The CDR3, as DNA: TGTGCCAGAAGCGTAAAATACAGGGGAGGTGGTAATTCACCCCTCCACTTT. This sequence encodes CARSVKYRGGGNSPLHF.

The chain employs TRBV5-5 and TRBJ1-3; no firm D call. The V and J ends lost 4 bases and 7 bases respectively, with 18 bases between them. This CDR3 contains 15 residues. The germline CDR1 and CDR2 sequences are SGHKS and YYEKEE (reference sequence). The CDR3: CASSHQVRVENTIYF. The CDR3 DNA reads as TGTGCCAGCAGCCACCAGGTGCGGGTCGAGAACACCATATATTTT.

V and J are TRBV5-5 and TRBJ1-1; D call uncertain. The CDR3 runs to 12 residues. Germline V gene lookup returns CDR1 SGHKS and CDR2 YYEKEE (reference sequence). V gave up 4 bases and J gave up 0 bases, with 4 bases separating them. The CDR3 DNA sequence: TGTGCCAGCAGCATTATGAACACTGAAGCTTTCTTT. This encodes CASSIMNTEAFF.

This clone has only a few counts. This chain uses TRBV7-8 with TRBJ2-3; 12 bases fit TRBD2. CDR1 and CDR2 (germline): SGHVS, FQNEAQ. CDR3 length equals 16 residues. Unmatched junction bases numbered 0, after V lost 2 bases and J lost 0 bases. The CDR3 DNA reads TGTGCCAGCAGCTTACTAGCGGGGGGGAGCACAGATACGCAGTATTTT. This translates into CASSLLAGGSTDTQYF.

V is TRBV4-1 and J is TRBJ2-7; the match to TRBD2 covers 7 bases. CDR3 size: 13 residues. CDR1 is MGHRA and CDR2 is YSYEKL in the germline V gene. Losses at the gene ends were 4 bases for V and 4 bases for J; bases not matched to a gene: 4. The CDR3 coding sequence is TGCGCCAGCAGCCCTGGGGGGGTTTACGAGCAGTACTTC. Its translation is CASSPGGVYEQYF.

DNA for the CDR3: TGTGCCAGTAGCCGTGGGACAGGCTCTGGAAACACCATATATTTT. Its protein product is CASSRGTGSGNTIYF. The chain couples TRBV19 to TRBJ1-3; the match to TRBD1 covers 8 bases. CDR1 LNHDA and CDR2 SQIVND come from the germline V gene (reference sequence). This CDR3 has 15 amino acids. The V segment lost 6 bases and the J segment 0 bases; nucleotides outside the gene matches: 4.

The chain recombines TRBV7-9 with TRBJ2-1, with a tentative D call TRBD2 (5 bases). CDR1 and CDR2 (germline): SEHNR, FQNEAQ (reference sequence). V was cut by 4 bases and J by 10 bases, with 11 bases left in between. The CDR3 is 12 residues long. DNA for the CDR3: TGTGCCAGCAGCTCGGGGATCCTAGAGCAGTTCTTC. Protein sequence: CASSSGILEQFF.

The J gene is TRBJ1-2, the V gene TRBV5-1, with 9 bases lining up with TRBD1. This CDR3 is built from 16 residues. The junction had 12 bases not matched to a gene; V was cut back by 1 base and J by 8 bases. From germline, CDR1 is SGHRS and CDR2 YFSETQ. CDR3 amino acids: CASSLITGTGREGYTF. The CDR3 coding sequence is TGCGCCAGCAGCTTGATCACCGGGACAGGGAGGGAAGGCTACACCTTC.

In the case of this clone: The sample contains more than one DNA sequence encoding this CDR3. This chain links TRBV6-5 with TRBJ2-1, with 8 nucleotides matching TRBD2. The V gene end was trimmed by 0 bases and the J gene end by 0 bases; junction bases not matched to a gene: 1. Germline V CDR1 and CDR2: MNHEY, SVGAGI. The CDR3 has 16 amino acids. CDR3 in amino acids: CASSYSSGSSYNEQFF. CDR3 bases: TGTGCCAGCAGTTACTCGAGCGGGAGCTCCTACAATGAGCAGTTCTTC.

This sequence joins TRBV10-1 and TRBJ2-3; 8 nucleotides align to TRBD2. Germline CDR1 is WNHNN and CDR2 is SYGVQD (reference sequence). J lost 11 bases, V lost 8 bases, and 18 bases had no gene match. The CDR3 sequence is 15 residues long. The CDR3 DNA reads TGCGCCAGCGCGGACGGGGGACTAGGGGGTTGGAAGCAGTATTTT. Translated: CASADGGLGGWKQYF.

The V and J genes are TRBV2 and TRBJ1-4, with TRBD1 matching over 9 bases. Germline values: CDR1 SNHLY, CDR2 FYNNEI. V shed 0 bases and J 3 bases; nucleotides not matched to a gene: 8. CDR3 length: 18 residues. The CDR3 DNA sequence: TGTGCCAGCAGTGAAGCGGGTCAACAGGGGGCAGCTAATGAAAAACTGTTTTTT. Protein: CASSEAGQQGAANEKLFF.

V gene TRBV27 combines with J gene TRBJ2-1, with D perhaps matching TRBD2 (6 bases). V lost 5 bases and J lost 3, with 17 bases in between. Per germline, CDR1 MNHEY and CDR2 SMNVEV (reference sequence). The length of the CDR3 is 16 residues. The CDR3 DNA reads as TGTGCCAGCAGTCCCGGCCCAACGGGACTCTACAATGAGCAGTTCTTC. It translates to CASSPGPTGLYNEQFF.

The chain is built from TRBV10-3 and TRBJ2-4, with 8 bases aligning to TRBD1. Germline-derived CDR1 and CDR2 are ENHRY and SYGVKD. After removal of 6 bases from V and 9 bases from J, the junction contained 13 bases not matched to a gene. The CDR3 extends over 15 amino acids. The DNA for the CDR3 is TGTGCCATCAGAGCCGGGACAGGTCCTTTGGGCATTCAGTACTTC. It translates to CAIRAGTGPLGIQYF.

This clone came up a few times. The V gene is TRBV28, the J gene TRBJ1-2; D remains unclear. Germline V gives CDR1 MDHEN, CDR2 SYDVKM. Trimming stripped 3 bases from V and 11 bases from J, with 10 bases between. This CDR3 contains 11 residues. DNA of the CDR3: TGTGCCAGCAGTTTGCCCTCGGGGTACACCTTC. This translates into CASSLPSGYTF.

V gene TRBV15 combines with J gene TRBJ1-5; the D gene is possibly TRBD1 (5 bases). The V end lost 0 bases, the J end lost 2 bases, and 11 bases lay between the germline ends. This CDR3 is built from 16 residues. Germline loops: CDR1 LNHNV, CDR2 YYDKDF (reference sequence). CDR3 DNA sequence: TGTGCCACCAGCAGAGAGGGGGGAAGCGGCAATCAGCCCCAGCATTTT. As protein: CATSREGGSGNQPQHF.

The rearrangement uses TRBV15 and TRBJ1-1; maybe TRBD1 (6 bases). Germline assignment: CDR1 LNHNV and CDR2 YYDKDF (reference sequence). CDR3 length: 15 amino acids. V lost 1 base, J lost 2 bases, and 11 bases lay in between. CDR3 nucleotide sequence: TGTGCCACCAGCAGAGCAGGGGAAGGAAACACTGAAGCTTTCTTT. Translation gives CATSRAGEGNTEAFF.

This clone came up once. An end of the junction does not agree with germline; a read error may underlie this. The V gene is TRBV10-3, the J gene TRBJ2-1, with TRBD2 identical over 7 bases. The CDR3 contains 14 residues. CDR1 is ENHRY and CDR2 is SYGVKD in the germline V gene. As DNA, the CDR3 is TGTGCCATTAGTGGGGGAGGGTCATCGGTTTGGCAGTTCTTC. This sequence encodes CAISGGGSSVWQFF.

The chain has TRBV9 and TRBJ1-2; D gene unclear. Trimming cost V 0 bases and J 7 bases, with 13 bases left between them. The CDR3 totals 14 residues. Germline-derived CDR1 and CDR2 are SGDLS and YYNGEE. The CDR3 region is CASSVVDGNRGYTF. CDR3 DNA: TGTGCCAGCAGCGTAGTCGACGGGAATCGTGGCTACACCTTC.

The count of this clone is one. The V and J genes are TRBV11-1 and TRBJ2-2; D remains unclear. The CDR3 length is 14 residues. The V gene's germline CDR1 is SGHAT and CDR2 FQDESV (reference sequence). The ends were cut back, 5 bases at V and 3 bases at J, with 10 bases in the middle. The CDR3, as DNA: TGTGCCAGCAGCCTGCGACGGGACACCGGGGAGCTGTTTTTT. Translated, it gives CASSLRRDTGELFF.